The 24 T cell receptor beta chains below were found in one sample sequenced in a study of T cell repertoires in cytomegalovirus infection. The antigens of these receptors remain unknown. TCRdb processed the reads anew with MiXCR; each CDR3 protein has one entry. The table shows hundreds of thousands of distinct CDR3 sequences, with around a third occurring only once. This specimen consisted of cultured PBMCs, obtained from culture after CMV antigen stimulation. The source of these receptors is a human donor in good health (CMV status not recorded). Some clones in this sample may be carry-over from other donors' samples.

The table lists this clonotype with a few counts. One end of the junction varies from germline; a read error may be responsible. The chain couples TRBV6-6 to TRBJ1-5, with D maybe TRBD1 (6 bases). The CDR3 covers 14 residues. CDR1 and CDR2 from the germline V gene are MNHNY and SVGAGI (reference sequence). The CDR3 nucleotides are TGTGCTAGCAGTACAGACAGGACCTATCAGCCCCAGCATTTT. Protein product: CASSTDRTYQPQHF.

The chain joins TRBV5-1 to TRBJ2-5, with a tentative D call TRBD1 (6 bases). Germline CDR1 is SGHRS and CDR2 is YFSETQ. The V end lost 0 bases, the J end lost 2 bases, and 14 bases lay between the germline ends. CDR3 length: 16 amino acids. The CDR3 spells CASSLDRDIPQETQYF. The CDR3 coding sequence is TGCGCCAGCAGCTTGGACCGGGACATCCCTCAAGAGACCCAGTACTTC.

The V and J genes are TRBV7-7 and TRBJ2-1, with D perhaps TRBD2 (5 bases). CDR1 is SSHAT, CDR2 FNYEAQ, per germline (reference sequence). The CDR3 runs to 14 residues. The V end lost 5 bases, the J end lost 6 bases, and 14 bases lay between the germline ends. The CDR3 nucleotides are TGTGCCAGCAGCCCAGCGGACTTAAGCAATGAGCAGTTCTTC. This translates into CASSPADLSNEQFF.

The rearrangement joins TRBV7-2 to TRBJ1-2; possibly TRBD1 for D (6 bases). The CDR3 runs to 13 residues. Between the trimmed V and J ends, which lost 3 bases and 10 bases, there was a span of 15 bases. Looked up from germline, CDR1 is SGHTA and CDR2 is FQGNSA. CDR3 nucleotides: TGTGCCAGCAGCTTCCTGGGGGGCTGGGACTACACCTTC. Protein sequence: CASSFLGGWDYTF.

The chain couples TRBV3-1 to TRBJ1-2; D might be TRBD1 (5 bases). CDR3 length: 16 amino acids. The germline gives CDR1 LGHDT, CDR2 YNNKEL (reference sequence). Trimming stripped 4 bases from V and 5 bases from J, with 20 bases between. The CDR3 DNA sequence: TGTGCCAGCAGCCGTAACGCAAGGGACGGTATATATGGCTACACCTTC. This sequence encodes CASSRNARDGIYGYTF.

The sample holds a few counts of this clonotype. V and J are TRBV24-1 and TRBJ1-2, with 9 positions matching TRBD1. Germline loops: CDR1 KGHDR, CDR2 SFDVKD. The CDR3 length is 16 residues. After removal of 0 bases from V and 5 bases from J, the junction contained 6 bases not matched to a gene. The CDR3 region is CATSDLNRGLGYGYTF. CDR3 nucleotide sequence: TGTGCCACCAGTGATTTGAACAGGGGGCTCGGATATGGCTACACCTTC.

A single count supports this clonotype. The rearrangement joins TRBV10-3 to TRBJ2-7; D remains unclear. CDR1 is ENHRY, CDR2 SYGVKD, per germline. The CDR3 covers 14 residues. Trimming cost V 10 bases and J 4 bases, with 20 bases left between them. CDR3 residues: CASSGQEWGYEQYF. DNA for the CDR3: TGTGCCAGTAGTGGCCAGGAATGGGGTTACGAGCAGTACTTC.

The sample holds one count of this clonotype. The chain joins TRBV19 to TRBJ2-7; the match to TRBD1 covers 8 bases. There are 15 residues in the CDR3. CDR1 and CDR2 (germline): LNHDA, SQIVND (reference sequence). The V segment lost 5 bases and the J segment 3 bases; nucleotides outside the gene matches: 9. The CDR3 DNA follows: TGTGCCAGTAGTGCCGGACAGGGTGGTTTCTACGAGCAGTACTTC. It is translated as CASSAGQGGFYEQYF.

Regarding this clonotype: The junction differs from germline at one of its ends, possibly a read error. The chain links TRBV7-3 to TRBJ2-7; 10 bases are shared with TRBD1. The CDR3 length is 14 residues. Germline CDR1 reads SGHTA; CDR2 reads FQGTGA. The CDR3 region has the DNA TGTGCCAGCAGCCTAACAAGACAGGGGGCCGAGCAGTACTTC. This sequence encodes CASSLTRQGAEQYF. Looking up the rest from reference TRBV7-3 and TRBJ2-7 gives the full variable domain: GAGVSQTPSNKVTEKGKYVELRCDPISGHTALYWYRQSLGQGPEFLIYFQGTGAADDSGLPNDRFFAVRPEGSVSTLKIQRTERGDSAVYLCASSLTRQGAEQYFGPGTRLTVT.

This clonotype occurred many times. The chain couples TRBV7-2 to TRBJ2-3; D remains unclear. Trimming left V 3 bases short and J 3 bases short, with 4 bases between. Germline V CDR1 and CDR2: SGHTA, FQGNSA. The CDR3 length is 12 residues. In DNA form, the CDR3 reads TGTGCCAGCAGCTTCGATACAGATACGCAGTATTTT. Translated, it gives CASSFDTDTQYF.

CDR3 DNA: TGTGCCAGCAGCCAGACAGGGGGCTTAGATACGCAGTATTTT. Amino acid sequence: CASSQTGGLDTQYF. This sequence joins TRBV3-1 and TRBJ2-3, with TRBD1 identical over 10 bases. This CDR3 has 14 residues. Germline V gene lookup returns CDR1 LGHDT and CDR2 YNNKEL (reference sequence). J was trimmed by 5 bases and V by 3 bases; bases with no gene match: 2.

For the CDR3, the DNA is TGCAGTGCTACTCCGGTGTTTGGTAAAAGCTATGGCTACACCTTC. Protein: CSATPVFGKSYGYTF. The rearrangement joins TRBV20-1 to TRBJ1-2; D gene uncertain. The germline gives CDR1 DFQATT, CDR2 SNEGSKA (reference sequence). The CDR3 totals 15 residues. V was clipped by 4 bases and J by 4 bases, with 19 bases between them.

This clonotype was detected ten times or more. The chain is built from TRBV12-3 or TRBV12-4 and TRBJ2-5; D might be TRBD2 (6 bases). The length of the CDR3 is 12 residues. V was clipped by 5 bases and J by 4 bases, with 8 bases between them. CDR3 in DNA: TGTGCCAGCAGTGCCGGGGGAGAGACCCAGTACTTC. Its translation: CASSAGGETQYF.

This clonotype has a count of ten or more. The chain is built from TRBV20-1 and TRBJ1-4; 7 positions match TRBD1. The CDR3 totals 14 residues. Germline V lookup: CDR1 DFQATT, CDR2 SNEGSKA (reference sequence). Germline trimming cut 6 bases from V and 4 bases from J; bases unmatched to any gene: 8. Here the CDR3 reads CSANRQGINEKLFF. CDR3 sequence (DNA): TGCAGTGCGAACAGACAGGGTATTAATGAAAAACTGTTTTTT.

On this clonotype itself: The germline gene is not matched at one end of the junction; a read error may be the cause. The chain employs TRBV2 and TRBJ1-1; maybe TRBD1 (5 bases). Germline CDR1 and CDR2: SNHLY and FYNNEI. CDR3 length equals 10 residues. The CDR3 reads CASSGFGACF. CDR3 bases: TGTGCCAGCAGTGGGTTCGGGGCATGCTTT.

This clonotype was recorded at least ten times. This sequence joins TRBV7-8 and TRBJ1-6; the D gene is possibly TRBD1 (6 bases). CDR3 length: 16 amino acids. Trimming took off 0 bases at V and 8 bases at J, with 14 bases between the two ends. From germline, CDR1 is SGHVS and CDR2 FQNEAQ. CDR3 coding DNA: TGTGCCAGCAGCTTAGCTTTGGCAGGGGAGGATTCACCCCTCCACTTT. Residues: CASSLALAGEDSPLHF.

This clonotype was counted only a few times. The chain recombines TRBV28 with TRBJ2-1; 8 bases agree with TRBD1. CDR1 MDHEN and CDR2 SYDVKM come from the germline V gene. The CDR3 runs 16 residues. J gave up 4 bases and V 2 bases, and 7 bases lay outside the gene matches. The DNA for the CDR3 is TGTGCCAGCAGTTTAGGTGGGACAGGAAATTACAATGAGCAGTTCTTC. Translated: CASSLGGTGNYNEQFF.

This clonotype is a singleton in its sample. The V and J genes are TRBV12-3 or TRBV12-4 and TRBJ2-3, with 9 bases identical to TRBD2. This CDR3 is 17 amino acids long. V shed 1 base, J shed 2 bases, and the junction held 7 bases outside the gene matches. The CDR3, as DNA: TGTGCCAGCAGTTTAGTCTTGGCGGGAGGGTTCACAGATACGCAGTATTTT. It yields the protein CASSLVLAGGFTDTQYF.

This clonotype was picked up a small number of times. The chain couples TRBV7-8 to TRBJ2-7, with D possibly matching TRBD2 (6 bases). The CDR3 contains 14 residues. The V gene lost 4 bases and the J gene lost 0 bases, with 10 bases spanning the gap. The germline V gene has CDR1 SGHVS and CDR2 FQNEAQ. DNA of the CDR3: TGTGCCAGCAGCTATCGGGACTTCTCCTACGAGCAGTACTTC. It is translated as CASSYRDFSYEQYF.

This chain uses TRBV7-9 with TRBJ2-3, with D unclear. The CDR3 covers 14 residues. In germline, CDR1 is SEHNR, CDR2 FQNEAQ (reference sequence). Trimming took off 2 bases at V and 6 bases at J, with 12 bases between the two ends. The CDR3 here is CASSLTLTGDTQYF. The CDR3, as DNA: TGTGCCAGCAGCTTAACTCTCACCGGGGATACGCAGTATTTT.

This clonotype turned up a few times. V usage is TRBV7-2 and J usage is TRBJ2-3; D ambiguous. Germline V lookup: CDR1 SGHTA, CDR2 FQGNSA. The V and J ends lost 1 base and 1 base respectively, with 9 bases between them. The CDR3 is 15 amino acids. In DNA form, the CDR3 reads TGTGCCAGCAGCTTAGGAGGTGACCGCACAGATACGCAGTATTTT. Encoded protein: CASSLGGDRTDTQYF.

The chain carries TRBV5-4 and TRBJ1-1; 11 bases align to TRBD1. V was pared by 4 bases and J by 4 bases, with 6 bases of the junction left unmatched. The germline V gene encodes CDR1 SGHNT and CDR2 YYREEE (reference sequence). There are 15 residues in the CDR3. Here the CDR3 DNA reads TGTGCCAGCAGCATAACCGGGACAGGGGGCACTGAAGCTTTCTTT. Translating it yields CASSITGTGGTEAFF.

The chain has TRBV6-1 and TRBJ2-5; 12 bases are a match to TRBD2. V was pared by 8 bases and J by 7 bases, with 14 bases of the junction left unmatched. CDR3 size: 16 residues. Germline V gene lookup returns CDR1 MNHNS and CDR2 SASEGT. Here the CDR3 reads CASLTRLAGEVGTQYF. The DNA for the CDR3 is TGTGCCAGCCTAACTCGACTAGCGGGGGAGGTGGGGACCCAGTACTTC.

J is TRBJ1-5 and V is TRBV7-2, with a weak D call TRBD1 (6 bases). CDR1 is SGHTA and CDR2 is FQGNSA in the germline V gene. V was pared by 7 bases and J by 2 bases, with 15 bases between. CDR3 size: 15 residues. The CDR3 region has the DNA TGTGCCAGCAACCTCAGGGGAGACGGCAATCAGCCCCAGCATTTT. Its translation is CASNLRGDGNQPQHF.